The 7 T cell receptor beta chains given below trace back to one sample, sequenced in a study of T cells after yellow fever vaccination. One entry per CDR3 protein results from TCRdb running MiXCR on the 5' RACE reads. The sample holds more than 200,000 distinct CDR3 sequences, 3.6% seen once. Material: PBMCs, obtained 15 days after the yellow fever booster vaccination. These receptors originate from a man aged 18-30 years who received the YFV17D yellow fever vaccine.

This clonotype showed up many times. The rearrangement uses TRBV7-9 and TRBJ2-3; 8 nucleotides match TRBD1. V shed 2 bases, J shed 3 bases, and the junction held 10 bases outside the gene matches. Germline V gives CDR1 SEHNR, CDR2 FQNEAQ (reference sequence). The CDR3 extends over 17 amino acids. The CDR3, as DNA: TGTGCCAGCAGCTTATTAAGGGGACAGGCGATGACAGATACGCAGTATTTT. Residues: CASSLLRGQAMTDTQYF.

This clonotype was detected ten times or more. V is TRBV5-1 and J is TRBJ2-3; D is undetermined. The V end was cut by 2 bases, the J end by 6 bases, with 4 bases between. Germline CDR1 SGHRS, CDR2 YFSETQ. This CDR3 is 11 amino acids long. CDR3 loop: CASSLSDTQYF. Written as DNA, the CDR3 is TGCGCCAGCAGCTTAAGTGATACGCAGTATTTT.

In this sample, this clonotype turned up many times. This rearrangement joins TRBV7-2 to TRBJ2-5; 10 nucleotides match TRBD2. The V segment lost 5 bases and the J segment 5 bases; nucleotides outside the gene matches: 5. This CDR3 has 14 residues. The germline gives CDR1 SGHTA, CDR2 FQGNSA. The CDR3 here is CASSATSGRETQYF. The CDR3 DNA follows: TGTGCCAGCAGCGCGACTAGCGGGCGGGAGACCCAGTACTTC.

The table lists this clonotype with many counts. The gene calls are TRBV9 and TRBJ1-1; weak D call: TRBD1 (6 bases). The germline gives CDR1 SGDLS, CDR2 YYNGEE. Trimming stripped 0 bases from V and 2 bases from J, with 17 bases between. This CDR3 comprises 17 residues. This CDR3 reads CASSVAGGLGGNTEAFF. The CDR3 region has the DNA TGTGCCAGCAGCGTAGCTGGGGGGCTGGGAGGAAACACTGAAGCTTTCTTT.

This clonotype was picked up many times. The chain links TRBV7-9 to TRBJ2-1; 9 bases align to TRBD1. The V gene's germline CDR1 is SEHNR and CDR2 FQNEAQ (reference sequence). This CDR3 is built from 15 residues. The ends lost 3 bases at V and 7 bases at J; junction bases unmatched: 7. In DNA form, the CDR3 reads TGTGCCAGCAGCTTCGAGGGGACAGGGTGGAATGAGCAGTTCTTC. It yields the protein CASSFEGTGWNEQFF.

This clonotype has ten or more counts. This chain links TRBV6-5 with TRBJ2-7, with TRBD2 as a possible D gene (7 bases). With 9 bases removed from V and 5 bases from J, the gap between germline ends came to 20 bases. Germline assignment: CDR1 MNHEY and CDR2 SVGAGI. This CDR3 contains 14 residues. Here the CDR3 DNA reads TGTGCCAGTACCGCCGGCGGGGGCCCCCACGAGCAGTACTTC. Its translation is CASTAGGGPHEQYF.

This clonotype was seen ten or more times. V gene TRBV6-2 or TRBV6-3 combines with J gene TRBJ2-7; D call uncertain. Germline values: CDR1 MNHEY, CDR2 SVGEGT. The V and J ends lost 2 bases and 0 bases respectively, with 8 bases between them. This CDR3 has 14 residues. This CDR3 is CASSYGRGSYEQYV. Here the CDR3 DNA reads TGTGCCAGCAGTTACGGACGAGGCTCCTACGAGCAGTACGTC.